This T cell receptor (beta chain) was recorded in a study of cytomegalovirus exposure and HLA in healthy donors. PCR primers comprised 60 Vbeta and 13 Jbeta primers. The protocol was immunoSEQ multiplex PCR, while the TCRdb copy is restricted to in-frame clones and leaves out a portion. The repertoire has under 300,000 clones, 84% of them found once; the top ten carry approximately 2%. The germline V and J ends were trimmed by 0 bases and 0 bases, with 7 bases remaining between them. The CDR3 has 15 residues. The germline CDR1 and CDR2 sequences are SGHRS and YFSETQ. V usage is TRBV5-1 and J usage is TRBJ2-1; TRBD2 might be the D (5 bases). The source of this sequence is a woman aged 40 to 49 in good health and CMV-seropositive. The sequencing input was PBMCs. The CDR3 nucleotides are TGCGCCAGCAGCTTGGTAGGGAGCTCCTACAATGAGCAGTTCTTC. It encodes CASSLVGSSYNEQFF.